What follows describes a single TCR beta chain. What it binds is unknown. The data were obtained in a study of T cell responses to AZD1222 COVID-19 vaccine. The study, taken as a whole, reports: Without day 14 samples, only post-peak T cell repertoires were studied.

Sequenced by immunoSEQ multiplex PCR; TCRdb stores in-frame clones only, minus some. The table has approximately 130,000 clones, 88% seen once; the top ten hold 4.5% to 7%. CDR3 length: 15 amino acids. V dropped 3 bases and J dropped 7 bases, with 16 bases sitting between them. The germline V gene encodes CDR1 SNHLY and CDR2 FYNNEI. The sequence came from an adult who received the AZD1222 COVID-19 vaccine. This sample comprised peripheral blood, obtained 28 days after the second AZD1222 dose. V gene TRBV2 combines with J gene TRBJ1-5, with no clear D. CDR3 sequence: CASSDSWGSLQPQHF. CDR3 DNA: TGTGCCAGCAGTGATAGTTGGGGATCTCTACAGCCCCAGCATTTT.